The T cell receptor beta chain under discussion was sequenced for a study of CD8 T cells in ankylosing spondylitis. Study results and limitations: Disease-linked clones displayed a CD8+ phenotype and appeared relatively rarely in peripheral blood. In reactive arthritis synovial fluid and blood, some motif variants had been reported before. It appeared that ankylosing spondylitis blood was characterized by a TCR beta motif of 8 or 9 highly homologous variants. According to the report, clones linked to the disease were significantly enriched in matched synovial fluid samples taken from ankylosing spondylitis patients.

Generation of TCR beta libraries employed quantitative 5'-RACE incorporating molecular barcodes. MiXCR, applied by TCRdb to the 5' RACE reads, yields one record per CDR3 protein. The sample has about 750,000 distinct CDR3 sequences; under 20% are singletons. As concerns this clonotype: The antigen remains undetermined.

The germline V gene encodes CDR1 DFQATT and CDR2 SNEGSKA (reference sequence). With V trimmed by 6 bases and J by 8 bases, 14 bases remained unmatched. The CDR3 is 14 residues long. The chain uses TRBV20-1 and TRBJ1-2, with 8 bases identical to TRBD1. Sequencing was carried out using blood, either unsorted or a sorted T cell fraction (not recorded which). This clonotype originated in a male donor with ankylosing spondylitis. The CDR3 region has the DNA TGCAGTGCCCCAGGGCTGGGACAGGCCTCAGGCTACACCTTC. This gives the protein CSAPGLGQASGYTF.